The T cell receptor beta chain described here comes from a study of chemoradiotherapy in HPV16-positive cancers. Points from the study as a whole: HPV-specific T cells were functionally defined from only a couple of HPV16-positive patients.

Libraries were prepared by immunoSEQ multiplex PCR; TCRdb keeps only in-frame clonotypes and omits some of them. The sample holds roughly 39,000 clones, around 82% seen once. A word on this clone: Its antigen remains unknown.

Trimming shortened V by 1 base and J by 5 bases, and 11 bases separated the two germline ends. The CDR3 has 15 amino acids. The germline V gene encodes CDR1 LGHNT and CDR2 FRNRAP. Source: blood, taken from a patient who underwent chemoradiotherapy. J is TRBJ1-4 and V is TRBV12-5, with D perhaps matching TRBD1 (5 bases). This sequence was found in a human donor with HPV-associated anogenital cancer. The CDR3 loop is CASGLGPGKNEKLFF. The CDR3 nucleotides read TGTGCTAGTGGTTTGGGGCCAGGGAAGAATGAAAAACTGTTTTTT.